A selection of T cell receptor beta chains follows, all from one sample in a study of CD8 T cells in ankylosing spondylitis. From the 5' RACE reads, TCRdb called clonotypes with MiXCR, one entry per CDR3 protein. The sample records about 500,000 distinct CDR3 sequences, roughly 5.3% being singletons. Sequences were obtained from blood, either unsorted or a sorted T cell fraction (not recorded which). The source is a male donor with ankylosing spondylitis. CDR3s include the opening cysteine and the closing phenylalanine or tryptophan. A D gene is named only where the DNA matches it firmly. A clone size is listed for some rows: how often the clone was seen (once, few, many), or a class if it is expanded.

clone size: many; V gene: TRBV6-6; D gene: -; J gene: TRBJ2-1; CDR3 protein: CASSYSVGGEQFF; CDR3 DNA: TGTGCCAGCAGTTACTCGGTAGGGGGTGAGCAGTTCTTC
clone size: few; V gene: TRBV19; D gene: TRBD2; J gene: TRBJ2-7; CDR3 protein: CASSIPGGKNSYEQYF; CDR3 DNA: TGTGCCAGTAGTATCCCGGGAGGGAAGAACTCCTACGAGCAGTACTTC
clone size: -; V gene: TRBV4-2; D gene: TRBD1; J gene: TRBJ1-2; CDR3 protein: CASSPGGRGRKNGYTF; CDR3 DNA: TGTGCCAGCAGCCCCGGGGGGAGGGGGCGCAAGAATGGCTACACCTTC
clone size: few; V gene: TRBV7-8; D gene: TRBD1; J gene: TRBJ2-3; CDR3 protein: CASSLTSPRGFTDTQYF; CDR3 DNA: TGTGCCAGCAGCCTAACGAGCCCCAGGGGGTTCACAGATACGCAGTATTTT
clone size: many; V gene: TRBV20-1; D gene: -; J gene: TRBJ2-3; CDR3 protein: CSGGRGGTDTQYF; CDR3 DNA: TGCAGTGGGGGGCGCGGGGGCACAGATACGCAGTATTTT
clone size: many; V gene: TRBV20-1; D gene: -; J gene: TRBJ2-4; CDR3 protein: CSAWTASDIQYF; CDR3 DNA: TGCAGTGCTTGGACCGCCAGTGACATTCAGTACTTC
clone size: -; V gene: TRBV20-1; D gene: -; J gene: TRBJ1-4; CDR3 protein: CSARDITFGELFF; CDR3 DNA: TGCAGTGCTAGAGATATTACCTTCGGGGAACTGTTTTTT
clone size: many; V gene: TRBV7-2; D gene: -; J gene: TRBJ2-3; CDR3 protein: CASSLRRGDPDTQYF; CDR3 DNA: TGTGCCAGCAGCTTAAGGCGAGGGGACCCAGATACGCAGTATTTT
clone size: few; V gene: TRBV6-1; D gene: -; J gene: TRBJ2-1; CDR3 protein: CASSEGFGPNNEQFF; CDR3 DNA: TGTGCCAGCAGTGAAGGTTTCGGGCCCAACAATGAGCAGTTCTTC
clone size: many; V gene: TRBV20-1; D gene: -; J gene: TRBJ2-7; CDR3 protein: CSAKSGPSSYEQYF; CDR3 DNA: TGCAGTGCTAAGAGCGGGCCCTCCTCCTACGAGCAGTACTTC
clone size: few; V gene: TRBV5-1; D gene: TRBD1; J gene: TRBJ2-7; CDR3 protein: CASRPGDRGYEQYF; CDR3 DNA: TGCGCCAGCCGCCCGGGGGACAGGGGGTACGAGCAGTACTTC
clone size: many; V gene: TRBV5-6; D gene: -; J gene: TRBJ1-1; CDR3 protein: CASSFLGVNEGAFF; CDR3 DNA: TGTGCCAGCAGCTTTCTCGGGGTAAATGAGGGAGCTTTCTTT
clone size: many; V gene: TRBV4-3; D gene: TRBD1; J gene: TRBJ1-3; CDR3 protein: CASSHGQGIGNTIYF; CDR3 DNA: TGCGCCAGCAGCCATGGACAGGGTATTGGAAACACCATATATTTT
clone size: many; V gene: TRBV12-3/TRBV12-4; D gene: TRBD1; J gene: TRBJ1-6; CDR3 protein: CASSSQGGNSPLHF; CDR3 DNA: TGTGCCAGCAGTTCCCAGGGGGGTAATTCACCCCTCCACTTT
clone size: many; V gene: TRBV6-1; D gene: -; J gene: TRBJ2-1; CDR3 protein: CASSDLGMVNEQFF; CDR3 DNA: TGTGCCAGCAGTGACCTCGGAATGGTCAATGAGCAGTTCTTC
clone size: many; V gene: TRBV7-9; D gene: TRBD2; J gene: TRBJ2-5; CDR3 protein: CASSLFPKRDPGETQYF; CDR3 DNA: TGTGCCAGCAGCTTATTTCCGAAGCGGGACCCCGGGGAGACCCAGTACTTC
clone size: many; V gene: TRBV6-5; D gene: TRBD1; J gene: TRBJ1-2; CDR3 protein: CASSSDRAKGYTF; CDR3 DNA: TGTGCCAGCAGTTCTGACAGGGCGAAGGGCTACACCTTC
clone size: few; V gene: TRBV19; D gene: -; J gene: TRBJ1-1; CDR3 protein: CASAWGTRNTEAFF; CDR3 DNA: TGTGCCAGTGCCTGGGGGACAAGGAACACTGAAGCTTTCTTT
clone size: -; V gene: TRBV6-2/TRBV6-3; D gene: -; J gene: TRBJ2-7; CDR3 protein: CASSRGKVEQYF; CDR3 DNA: TGTGCCAGCAGTCGGGGTAAGGTCGAGCAGTACTTC
clone size: many; V gene: TRBV4-1; D gene: -; J gene: TRBJ1-6; CDR3 protein: CASSLTSGRVESPLHF; CDR3 DNA: TGCGCCAGCAGCCTAACTTCCGGACGTGTCGAATCACCCCTCCACTTT
clone size: many; V gene: TRBV5-1; D gene: -; J gene: TRBJ2-1; CDR3 protein: CASSGAGEQFF; CDR3 DNA: TGCGCCAGCAGCGGGGCGGGGGAGCAGTTCTTC
clone size: few; V gene: TRBV5-1; D gene: TRBD2; J gene: TRBJ2-1; CDR3 protein: CASSPLGGGPGDNEQFF; CDR3 DNA: TGCGCCAGCAGCCCCTTGGGGGGAGGGCCGGGGGACAATGAGCAGTTCTTC
clone size: many; V gene: TRBV20-1; D gene: TRBD1; J gene: TRBJ1-2; CDR3 protein: CSAYRGQTRYTF; CDR3 DNA: TGCAGTGCCTACAGGGGCCAGACGCGCTACACCTTC
clone size: many; V gene: TRBV29-1; D gene: -; J gene: TRBJ2-5; CDR3 protein: CSVEAGHGETQYF; CDR3 DNA: TGCAGCGTTGAGGCCGGTCACGGGGAGACCCAGTACTTC
clone size: many; V gene: TRBV20-1; D gene: TRBD1; J gene: TRBJ1-2; CDR3 protein: CSASITGGEMFHGYTF; CDR3 DNA: TGCAGTGCTAGCATAACAGGGGGCGAGATGTTCCATGGCTACACCTTC
clone size: many; V gene: TRBV27; D gene: TRBD2; J gene: TRBJ2-7; CDR3 protein: CASSYLAGGKTYEQYF; CDR3 DNA: TGTGCCAGCAGTTATCTAGCGGGAGGGAAGACCTACGAGCAGTACTTC
clone size: many; V gene: TRBV2; D gene: -; J gene: TRBJ2-2; CDR3 protein: CASSDLGAAELFF; CDR3 DNA: TGTGCCAGCAGTGATTTAGGGGCGGCGGAGCTGTTTTTT
clone size: many; V gene: TRBV9; D gene: -; J gene: TRBJ1-1; CDR3 protein: CASSARQFNTEAFF; CDR3 DNA: TGTGCCAGCAGCGCCCGACAGTTTAACACTGAAGCTTTCTTT
clone size: many; V gene: TRBV29-1; D gene: TRBD2; J gene: TRBJ2-3; CDR3 protein: CSAMGLAGGGDTQYF; CDR3 DNA: TGCAGCGCCATGGGACTAGCGGGGGGGGGAGATACGCAGTATTTT
clone size: many; V gene: TRBV20-1; D gene: TRBD1; J gene: TRBJ1-1; CDR3 protein: CSAKDRGRLTTEAFF; CDR3 DNA: TGCAGTGCTAAGGACAGGGGGCGCCTCACCACTGAAGCTTTCTTT
clone size: many; V gene: TRBV4-3; D gene: -; J gene: TRBJ2-7; CDR3 protein: CASSQDPGFTYEQYF; CDR3 DNA: TGCGCCAGCAGCCAAGATCCGGGATTCACCTACGAGCAGTACTTC
clone size: many; V gene: TRBV27; D gene: TRBD1; J gene: TRBJ1-2; CDR3 protein: CASSTGQGYYGYTF; CDR3 DNA: TGTGCCAGCAGCACCGGACAGGGATACTATGGCTACACCTTC
clone size: many; V gene: TRBV28; D gene: TRBD2; J gene: TRBJ2-1; CDR3 protein: CASTLQGSGGLNEQFF; CDR3 DNA: TGTGCCAGCACCCTACAGGGTAGCGGGGGTCTCAATGAGCAGTTCTTC
clone size: once; V gene: TRBV18; D gene: -; J gene: TRBJ2-1; CDR3 protein: CASSLSAQQYNEQFF; CDR3 DNA: TGTGCCAGCTCACTTTCCGCACAACAGTACAATGAGCAGTTCTTC
clone size: many; V gene: TRBV6-1; D gene: -; J gene: TRBJ1-1; CDR3 protein: CASKQGNVGTEAFF; CDR3 DNA: TGTGCCAGCAAACAGGGAAATGTTGGCACTGAAGCTTTCTTT
clone size: many; V gene: TRBV7-2; D gene: -; J gene: TRBJ1-1; CDR3 protein: CASSGRGESQNTEAFF; CDR3 DNA: TGTGCCAGCAGCGGTAGGGGGGAGAGTCAGAACACTGAAGCTTTCTTT
clone size: few; V gene: TRBV6-5; D gene: -; J gene: TRBJ1-4; CDR3 protein: CASSYDRVDDEKLFF; CDR3 DNA: TGTGCCAGCAGTTACGATAGGGTGGACGATGAAAAACTGTTTTTT
clone size: many; V gene: TRBV6-1; D gene: TRBD2; J gene: TRBJ2-1; CDR3 protein: CASSQRLAGEVNNEQFF; CDR3 DNA: TGTGCCAGCAGTCAGAGACTAGCGGGAGAGGTGAACAATGAGCAGTTCTTC
clone size: many; V gene: TRBV9; D gene: -; J gene: TRBJ2-1; CDR3 protein: CASSPGTFHNEQFF; CDR3 DNA: TGTGCCAGCAGTCCAGGGACTTTTCACAATGAGCAGTTCTTC
clone size: many; V gene: TRBV20-1; D gene: -; J gene: TRBJ2-2; CDR3 protein: CSARVGNTGELFF; CDR3 DNA: TGCAGTGCTAGAGTGGGGAACACCGGGGAGCTGTTTTTT
clone size: -; V gene: TRBV12-3/TRBV12-4; D gene: -; J gene: TRBJ1-4; CDR3 protein: CASSHHDGEKLFF; CDR3 DNA: TGTGCCAGCAGCCACCATGACGGGGAAAAACTGTTTTTT
clone size: many; V gene: TRBV5-1; D gene: TRBD1; J gene: TRBJ2-3; CDR3 protein: CASSLRTGETTDTQYF; CDR3 DNA: TGCGCCAGCAGCTTACGGACAGGGGAGACCACAGATACGCAGTATTTT
clone size: few; V gene: TRBV7-3; D gene: -; J gene: TRBJ2-1; CDR3 protein: CASSLRTGSNEQFF; CDR3 DNA: TGTGCCAGCAGCTTAAGAACAGGGTCAAATGAGCAGTTCTTC